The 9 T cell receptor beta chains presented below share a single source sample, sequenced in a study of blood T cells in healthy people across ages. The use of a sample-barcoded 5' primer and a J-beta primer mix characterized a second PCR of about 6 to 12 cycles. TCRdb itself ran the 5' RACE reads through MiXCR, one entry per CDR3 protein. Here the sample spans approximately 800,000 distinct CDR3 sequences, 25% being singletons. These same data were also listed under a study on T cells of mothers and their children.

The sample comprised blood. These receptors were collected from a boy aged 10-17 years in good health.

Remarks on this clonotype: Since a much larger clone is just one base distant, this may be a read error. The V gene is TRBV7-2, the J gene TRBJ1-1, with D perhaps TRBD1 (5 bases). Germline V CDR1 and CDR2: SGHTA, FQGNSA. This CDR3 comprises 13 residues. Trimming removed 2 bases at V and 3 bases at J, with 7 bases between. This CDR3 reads CASSLFRDTEAFF. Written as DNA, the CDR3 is TGTGCCAGCAGCTTATTCAGGGACACTGAAGCTTTCTTT.

The CDR3 nucleotides read TGTGCCAGCAGGGGGGACAATCAAGAAAAACTGTTTTTT. Amino acid sequence: CASRGDNQEKLFF. The V and J genes are TRBV12-3 or TRBV12-4 and TRBJ1-4; the D gene is possibly TRBD1 (6 bases). The CDR3 runs to 13 residues. Trimming removed 6 bases at V and 8 bases at J, with 13 bases between.

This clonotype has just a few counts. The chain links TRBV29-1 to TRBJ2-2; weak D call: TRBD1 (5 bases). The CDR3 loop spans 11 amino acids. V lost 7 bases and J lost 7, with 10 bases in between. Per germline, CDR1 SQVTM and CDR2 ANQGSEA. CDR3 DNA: TGCAGCGCAGACAGATACGGGGAGCTGTTTTTT. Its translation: CSADRYGELFF.

The CDR3 DNA reads TGTGCCAGCAGTGCCCGGACTAGCGGGGGGCAGAGCACAGATACGCAGTATTTT. This gives the protein CASSARTSGGQSTDTQYF. The chain uses TRBV6-2 or TRBV6-3 and TRBJ2-3; TRBD2 aligns across 14 bases. This CDR3 has 18 amino acids. Losses at the gene ends were 5 bases for V and 0 bases for J; bases not matched to a gene: 7. The germline CDR1 and CDR2 sequences are MNHEY and SVGEGT.

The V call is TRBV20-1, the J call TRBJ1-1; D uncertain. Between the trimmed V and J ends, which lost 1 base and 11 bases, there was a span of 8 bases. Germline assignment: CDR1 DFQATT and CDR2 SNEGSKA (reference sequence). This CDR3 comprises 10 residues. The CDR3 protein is CSARVLRAFF. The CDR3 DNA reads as TGCAGTGCTAGAGTCCTGCGGGCTTTCTTT.

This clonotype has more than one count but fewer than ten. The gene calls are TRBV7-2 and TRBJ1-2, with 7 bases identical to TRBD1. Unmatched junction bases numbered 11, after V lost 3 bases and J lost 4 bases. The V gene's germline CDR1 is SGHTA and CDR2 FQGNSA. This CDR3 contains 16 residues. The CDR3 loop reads CASSFDWDSKIYGYTF. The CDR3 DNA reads TGTGCCAGCAGCTTTGACTGGGACAGTAAAATCTATGGCTACACCTTC.

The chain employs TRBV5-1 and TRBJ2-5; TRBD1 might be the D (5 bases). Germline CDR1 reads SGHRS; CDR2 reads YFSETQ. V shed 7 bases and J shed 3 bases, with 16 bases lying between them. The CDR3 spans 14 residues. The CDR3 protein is CASGRGSGKETQYF. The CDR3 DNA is TGCGCCAGCGGTAGGGGCTCAGGAAAAGAGACCCAGTACTTC.

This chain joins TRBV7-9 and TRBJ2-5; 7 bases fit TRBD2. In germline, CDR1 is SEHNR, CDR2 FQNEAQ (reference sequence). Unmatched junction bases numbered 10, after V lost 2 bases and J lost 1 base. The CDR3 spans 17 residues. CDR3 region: CASSLLLGRAGQETQYF. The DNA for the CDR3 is TGTGCCAGCAGCTTACTTCTGGGGAGGGCGGGCCAAGAGACCCAGTACTTC.

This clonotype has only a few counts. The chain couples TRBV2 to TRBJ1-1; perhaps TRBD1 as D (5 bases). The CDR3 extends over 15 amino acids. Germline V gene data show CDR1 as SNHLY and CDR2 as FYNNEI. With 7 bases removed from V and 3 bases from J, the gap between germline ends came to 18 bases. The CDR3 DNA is TGTGCCAGCACTCAAAGGGACGGGTATTACACTGAAGCTTTCTTT. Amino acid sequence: CASTQRDGYYTEAFF.